A selection of T cell receptor beta chains follows, all from one sample in a study of T cell responses to AZD1222 COVID-19 vaccine. Some clones are missing from TCRdb's copy, which holds only in-frame ones; the method was immunoSEQ multiplex PCR. The sample totals around 140,000 clones. Sequenced: peripheral blood. The receptor set was obtained from an adult in good health. Both conserved end residues are part of each CDR3. The order of the fields is J gene, V gene, CDR3 protein.

j_call: TRBJ1-2
v_call: TRBV5-8
cdr3_aa: CASSSRSMRYGYTF

j_call: TRBJ1-1
v_call: TRBV12-3/TRBV12-4
cdr3_aa: CASSGMGRGEAFF

j_call: TRBJ1-2
v_call: TRBV19
cdr3_aa: CASSTTGGTYGYTF

j_call: TRBJ1-2
v_call: TRBV15
cdr3_aa: CATSRDLGTGRGGYTF

j_call: TRBJ1-2
v_call: TRBV30
cdr3_aa: CAWSVRGGYTF

j_call: TRBJ2-3
v_call: TRBV2
cdr3_aa: CASRGRGPRTDTQYF

j_call: TRBJ2-7
v_call: TRBV5-5
cdr3_aa: CASSLEGPGQGVNEQYF

j_call: TRBJ2-5
v_call: TRBV7-7
cdr3_aa: CASSLRSPILSGTQYF

j_call: TRBJ2-3
v_call: TRBV10-3
cdr3_aa: CAIAGTSKDTQYF

j_call: TRBJ1-1
v_call: TRBV4-2
cdr3_aa: CASSQVVRRGGGDTEAFF

j_call: TRBJ1-1
v_call: TRBV19
cdr3_aa: CASWSETTEAFF

j_call: TRBJ2-7
v_call: TRBV7-8
cdr3_aa: CASSSQGATTGGQREQYF

j_call: TRBJ1-5
v_call: TRBV19
cdr3_aa: CASSISSGAWQPQHF

j_call: TRBJ1-2
v_call: TRBV20-1
cdr3_aa: CSARQGHGYTF

j_call: TRBJ2-5
v_call: TRBV5-1
cdr3_aa: CASSYVRGGQETQYF

j_call: TRBJ1-2
v_call: TRBV28
cdr3_aa: CASSLWGGYGYTF

j_call: TRBJ2-3
v_call: TRBV4-3
cdr3_aa: CASSPQGSGATDTQYF

j_call: TRBJ1-2
v_call: TRBV4-2
cdr3_aa: CASSQEHRSGGYTF

j_call: TRBJ2-1
v_call: TRBV15
cdr3_aa: CATSRDLRRGLNEQFF

j_call: TRBJ1-1
v_call: TRBV19
cdr3_aa: CASSIPTGGEAFF

j_call: TRBJ1-2
v_call: TRBV9
cdr3_aa: CASSVDTGTGGGYTF

j_call: TRBJ1-5
v_call: TRBV7-9
cdr3_aa: CASSLPGGRGNQPQHF

j_call: TRBJ2-5
v_call: TRBV7-2
cdr3_aa: CASSSTGQEGETQYF

j_call: TRBJ1-1
v_call: TRBV28
cdr3_aa: CASSPSSARWTEAFF

j_call: TRBJ2-7
v_call: TRBV6-5
cdr3_aa: CASSYVWGADYEQYF

j_call: TRBJ2-5
v_call: TRBV3-1/TRBV3-2
cdr3_aa: CASSQPSKTQYF

j_call: TRBJ1-6
v_call: TRBV5-1
cdr3_aa: CASSLGTGPNNSPLHF

j_call: TRBJ1-2
v_call: TRBV20-1
cdr3_aa: CSAASGVGYTF

j_call: TRBJ2-1
v_call: TRBV27
cdr3_aa: CASTPEPSKAGGLFYNEQFF

j_call: TRBJ1-6
v_call: TRBV19
cdr3_aa: CASRQGVDSPLHF

j_call: TRBJ1-6
v_call: TRBV19
cdr3_aa: CASGAEQSGHLYNSPLHF

j_call: TRBJ1-6
v_call: TRBV5-1
cdr3_aa: CASSSRPVDYNSPLHF

j_call: TRBJ2-1
v_call: TRBV6-6
cdr3_aa: CASSGRTGGFEQFF

j_call: TRBJ2-6
v_call: TRBV11-2
cdr3_aa: CASSSPLIASGANVLTF

j_call: TRBJ1-2
v_call: TRBV5-4
cdr3_aa: CASSLGEGLPLGYTF

j_call: TRBJ2-7
v_call: TRBV11-2
cdr3_aa: CASSLGYYEQYF

j_call: TRBJ1-2
v_call: TRBV7-9
cdr3_aa: CASGWVGSNYGYTF

j_call: TRBJ1-2
v_call: TRBV27
cdr3_aa: CASRSYPGDLNYGYTF

j_call: TRBJ2-3
v_call: TRBV4-2
cdr3_aa: CASSQGQRGATDTQYF

j_call: TRBJ2-7
v_call: TRBV29-1
cdr3_aa: CSVEDTSGVSWEQYF

j_call: TRBJ2-3
v_call: TRBV10-1
cdr3_aa: CASSGNTRDRPTDTQYF

j_call: TRBJ1-1
v_call: TRBV6-6
cdr3_aa: CASSMDRGGTEAFF

j_call: TRBJ1-5
v_call: TRBV6-5
cdr3_aa: CASITPGQPQHF

j_call: TRBJ1-2
v_call: TRBV7-9
cdr3_aa: CASSNGYGYTF

j_call: TRBJ1-1
v_call: TRBV7-2
cdr3_aa: CASSPVGGRLAFF

j_call: TRBJ1-6
v_call: TRBV6-6
cdr3_aa: CASHIQGAGSPLHF

j_call: TRBJ2-5
v_call: TRBV14
cdr3_aa: CASSSRDRGGETQYF

j_call: TRBJ1-5
v_call: TRBV5-8
cdr3_aa: CASNTAGYSNQPQHF

j_call: TRBJ2-3
v_call: TRBV2
cdr3_aa: CASSVGLAGGTDTQYF

j_call: TRBJ1-1
v_call: TRBV2
cdr3_aa: CASSGREGGTEAFF

j_call: TRBJ2-5
v_call: TRBV5-4
cdr3_aa: CASSFGGRREETQYF

j_call: TRBJ1-2
v_call: TRBV28
cdr3_aa: CASSRDRGPFGYTF

j_call: TRBJ2-2
v_call: TRBV3-1/TRBV3-2
cdr3_aa: CASSQDAGRRLFF

j_call: TRBJ1-5
v_call: TRBV23-1
cdr3_aa: CASSQEGTSSGQPQHF

j_call: TRBJ2-7
v_call: TRBV3-1/TRBV3-2
cdr3_aa: CASSQAASGAYEQYF

j_call: TRBJ1-2
v_call: TRBV2
cdr3_aa: CASSGRQGLLGGYTF

j_call: TRBJ1-3
v_call: TRBV3-1/TRBV3-2
cdr3_aa: CASSQVYQGGNSGNTIYF

j_call: TRBJ1-2
v_call: TRBV16
cdr3_aa: CASSQYSSTTNYGYTF

j_call: TRBJ2-5
v_call: TRBV3-1/TRBV3-2
cdr3_aa: CASSQDKGAPVTQYF